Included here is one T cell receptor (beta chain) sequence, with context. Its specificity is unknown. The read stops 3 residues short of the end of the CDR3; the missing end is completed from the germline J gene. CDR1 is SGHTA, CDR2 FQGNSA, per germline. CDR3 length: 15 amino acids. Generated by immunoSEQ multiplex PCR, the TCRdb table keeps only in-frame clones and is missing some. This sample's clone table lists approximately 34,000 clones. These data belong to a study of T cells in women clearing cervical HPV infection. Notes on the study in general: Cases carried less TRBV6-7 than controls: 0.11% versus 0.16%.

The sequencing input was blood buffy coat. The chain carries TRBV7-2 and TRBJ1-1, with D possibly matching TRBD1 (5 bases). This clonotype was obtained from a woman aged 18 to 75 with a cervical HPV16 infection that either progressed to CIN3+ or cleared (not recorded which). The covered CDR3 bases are TGTGCCAGCAGCTTACAGGGTAGCCCGATAGATACG. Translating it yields CASSLQGSPIDT. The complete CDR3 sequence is CASSLQGSPIDTAFF.